The clone carrying this T cell receptor beta chain was recorded many times. Its matching antigen is unknown. One entry per CDR3 protein results from TCRdb running MiXCR on the reads. The repertoire consists of 85,000 to 130,000 distinct CDR3 sequences, with about 25% occurring once and the leading ten covering roughly two fifths. This specimen belongs to a study of T cell repertoires in cytomegalovirus infection. The wider study: CMV infection together with matching HLA type was indicated by public TCR beta signatures. Whole-study findings and limits: People with CMV and the relevant HLA were identified by cumulative public TCR beta family frequency.

The CDR3 extends over 15 amino acids. After removal of 7 bases from V and 0 bases from J, the junction contained 4 bases not matched to a gene. The germline gives CDR1 MNHNS, CDR2 SASEGT. The receptor was isolated from a human donor in good health (CMV status not recorded). Some clones in this sample may be carry-over from other donors' samples. The chain uses TRBV6-1 and TRBJ2-5, with 11 bases that match TRBD1. Material for sequencing was CD8+ T cells from PBMCs. CDR3 nucleotide sequence: TGTGCCAGCACCGTGGACAGGGGGCACCAAGAGACCCAGTACTTC. Translation gives CASTVDRGHQETQYF.